This TCR beta chain was identified in a study of tumor-infiltrating lymphocytes in primary liver carcinoma. The study, taken as a whole, reports: Overlap in tumor-adjacent and tumor-blood pairs fell below that of tumor region pairs.

Starting material of 450 to 500 ng total RNA yielded TCR beta cDNA via a constant-region primer. Libraries covering TCR beta were generated through three nested multiplex PCR rounds (using a slightly modified ARM-PCR). TRBV1-TRBV30 forward primers paired with a C-beta reverse primer drove the first two PCR rounds, about 11 cycles each. TCRdb fed the multiplex PCR reads into MiXCR, producing one record per CDR3 protein. This table holds 80,000 or so distinct CDR3 sequences, about 64% found once. RNA and DNA were co-extracted from 20-30 mg of unsorted bulk tissue. Surgical resection was the treatment these patients received for primary liver carcinoma. Chronic HBV infection affected patients, none of whom had received treatment. The CDR3 has 16 residues. Per germline, CDR1 MNHEY and CDR2 SVGAGI. This clonotype has a handful of counts. As yet, its antigen is unknown. Germline is not matched at one junction end, which may reflect a read error.

This clonotype was obtained from a woman in her fifties or sixties with primary liver carcinoma and hepatitis B virus infection. V gene TRBV6-5 combines with J gene TRBJ1-1; 11 nucleotides match TRBD1. Sequenced: liver tumor tissue from sampling region 4. Subset denoted: tumor region T4, right-lateral pole. CDR3 protein: CTSSSGQGVGVTEAFF. CDR3 in DNA: TGTACCAGCAGTTCGGGACAGGGGGTTGGAGTGACTGAAGCTTTCTTT.